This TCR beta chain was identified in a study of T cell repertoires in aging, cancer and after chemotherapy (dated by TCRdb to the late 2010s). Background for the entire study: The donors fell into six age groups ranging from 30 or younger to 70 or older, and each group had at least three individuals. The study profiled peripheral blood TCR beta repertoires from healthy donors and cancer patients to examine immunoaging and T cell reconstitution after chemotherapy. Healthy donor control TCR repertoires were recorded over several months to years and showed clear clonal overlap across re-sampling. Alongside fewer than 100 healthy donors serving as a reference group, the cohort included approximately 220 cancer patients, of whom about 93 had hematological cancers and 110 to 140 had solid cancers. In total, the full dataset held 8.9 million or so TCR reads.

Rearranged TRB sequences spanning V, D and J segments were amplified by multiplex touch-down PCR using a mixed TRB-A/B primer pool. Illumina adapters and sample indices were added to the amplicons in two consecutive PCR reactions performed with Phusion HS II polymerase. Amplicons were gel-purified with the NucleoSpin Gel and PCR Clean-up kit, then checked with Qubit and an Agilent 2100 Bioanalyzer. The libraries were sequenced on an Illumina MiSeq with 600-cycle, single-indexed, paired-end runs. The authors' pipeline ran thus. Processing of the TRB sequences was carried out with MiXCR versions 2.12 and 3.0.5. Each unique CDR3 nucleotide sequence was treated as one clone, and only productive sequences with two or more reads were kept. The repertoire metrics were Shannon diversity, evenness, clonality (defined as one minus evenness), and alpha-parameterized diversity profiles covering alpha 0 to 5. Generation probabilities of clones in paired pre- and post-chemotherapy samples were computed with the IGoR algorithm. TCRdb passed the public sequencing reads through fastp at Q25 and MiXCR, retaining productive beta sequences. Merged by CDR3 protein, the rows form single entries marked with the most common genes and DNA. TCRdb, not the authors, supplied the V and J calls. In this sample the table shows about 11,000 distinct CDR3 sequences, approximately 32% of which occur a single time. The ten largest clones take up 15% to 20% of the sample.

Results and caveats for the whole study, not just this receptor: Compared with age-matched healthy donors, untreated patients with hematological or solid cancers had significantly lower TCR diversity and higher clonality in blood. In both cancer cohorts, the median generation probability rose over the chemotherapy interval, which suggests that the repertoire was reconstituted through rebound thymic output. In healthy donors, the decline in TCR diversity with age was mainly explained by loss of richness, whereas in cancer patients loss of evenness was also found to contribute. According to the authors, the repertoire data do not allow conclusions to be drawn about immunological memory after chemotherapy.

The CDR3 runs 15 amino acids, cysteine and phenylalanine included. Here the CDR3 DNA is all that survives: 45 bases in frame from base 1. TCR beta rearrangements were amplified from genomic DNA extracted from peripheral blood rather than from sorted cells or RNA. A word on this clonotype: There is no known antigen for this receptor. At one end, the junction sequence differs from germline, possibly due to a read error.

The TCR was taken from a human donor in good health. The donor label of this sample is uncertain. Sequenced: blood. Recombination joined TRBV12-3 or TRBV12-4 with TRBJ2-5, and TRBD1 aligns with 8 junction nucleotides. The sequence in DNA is TGTGCCAGCAGTTTACAGGGGGCTTTACAAGGGACCCAGTACTTC. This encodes CASSLQGALQGTQYF.